The present TCR beta chain was sequenced within a study of blood T cell repertoires in COVID-19 (dated by TCRdb to 2018 to 2021). Looking at the study overall: Collaborator samples came from the United States, Italy and Spain and covered acute and convalescent phases of COVID-19. The repertoires were released in a freely available public database meant as a resource for research on the immune response to SARS-CoV-2. Sample metadata almost always included a de-identified subject ID, COVID-19 status, age in years and sex. The prospective study material was composed of cDNA or gDNA derived from T cells, B-cell-depleted T cells, or PBMCs. Where HLA class I and class II types were available, the types were taken from metadata supplied by the sample provider, not from assay-based typing. Subjects who had been exposed to COVID-19, were actively infected with it, or had recovered from it provided the deeply sampled blood TCRbeta repertoires that made up the dataset. Samples came from the ongoing ImmuneRACE study (first 160 participants) plus 1,254 subjects from 6 global collaborators.

Concerning this clone itself: Its antigen specificity is not known. No clone much larger than this one lies a single base away; base qualities are absent.

TCRbeta CDR3 regions were amplified from genomic DNA by means of the immunoSEQ Assay, a bias-controlled multiplex PCR. As for the original processing: The number of nucleated cells in each sample was estimated by amplification of reference gene primers within the assay. To quantify the absolute abundance of each unique TCRbeta CDR3 rearrangement, sequence reads were collapsed and filtered. For each sample, productive Simpson clonality was calculated as the square root of Simpson's diversity index across productive rearrangements. TCRdb stores this immuneACCESS table with in-frame sequences only. Part of the clones is absent; in the studies checked, under half of the shortfall reflects unresolved V genes, and no reason is known for the rest. V and J calls and clone size are copied from that table; D and trimming were computed from the DNA. For this sample there are roughly 240,000 clones; more than 75% appear just once. Of the sample, about 1.7% is held by the ten largest clones.

The study at large found these results: The amount of clinical and demographic metadata varied by source and participant and was provided uncurated.

V loses 3 bases, J loses 1 base, and the germline ends lie 13 bases apart. Counted from cysteine to phenylalanine, this CDR3 has 15 amino acids. CDR3 DNA only is kept here, 45 bases in frame from base 1. CDR1 and CDR2 (DFQATT, SNEGSKA) derive from the germline V gene (reference sequence). Another Seattle source contributed samples from volunteer blood donors who had recovered from COVID-19. The collaborating institutions used their own protocols to collect whole blood in K2EDTA tubes. For TCRbeta analysis, collaborators shipped samples as frozen whole blood, isolated PBMCs, or DNA extracted from either of those sample types.

The V and J genes are TRBV20-1 and TRBJ2-4, with TRBD2 tentatively as D gene (5 bases match). The specimen sequenced was peripheral blood. This TCR derives from a woman aged 55-70 years who had recovered from COVID-19. The CDR3 here reads CSASTRSGAKNIQYF. The nucleotide sequence is TGCAGTGCTAGTACGAGGTCGGGGGCCAAAAACATTCAGTACTTC.